This TCR beta chain appears in the sequencing data of a study of identifying expanded T cells in peripheral blood. Some clones are missing from TCRdb's copy, which holds only in-frame ones; the method was immunoSEQ multiplex PCR. The sample shows approximately 100,000 clones, around 88% of them seen only once. In regard to this clone: Its target is not known.

Study-wide findings and caveats: Across healthy donors, higher total template counts meant significantly greater approximately 2-week count variance.

The ends were cut back, 6 bases at V and 3 bases at J, with 9 bases in the middle. The CDR3 is 12 amino acids. Germline-derived CDR1 and CDR2 are MNHNS and SASEGT. The receptor's source is a person between 18 and 70 years old in good health. What was sequenced was blood. The V call is TRBV6-1, the J call TRBJ2-7; maybe TRBD1 (5 bases). This CDR3 is CASRHDSYEQYF. The CDR3 nucleotides are TGTGCCAGCAGGCACGACAGCTACGAGCAGTACTTC.